This T cell receptor (beta chain) was recorded in a study of beta chain features in type 1 diabetes. Study results and limitations: Researchers report that Type 1 diabetes patients had moderately but significantly shorter TCRB CDR3s across all four CD4+ subsets.

Based on CD45RO/CCR7/CD25/CD127/CD95/CD27, CD4+ regulatory, stem cell-like memory, naive and central memory cells were sorted. Germline CDR1 and CDR2: ENHRY and SYGVKD. Trimming removed 8 bases from V and 7 bases from J, with 18 bases in between. The CDR3 covers 15 residues. Of the isolated RNA, all was reverse transcribed, and so the sequenced material was expressed TCRB transcripts. Method: immunoSEQ multiplex PCR; TCRdb's copy keeps in-frame clones and lacks some. The table has hundreds of thousands of clones, roughly 13% seen once. Comment on this clone: The antigen remains undetermined.

The chain joins TRBV10-3 to TRBJ1-6; TRBD1 might be the D (6 bases). Sequenced input: naive CD4+ T cells from blood. This receptor was identified in a man between 18 and 35 years old with type 1 diabetes. The CDR3 DNA sequence: TGTGCCATCGGATCTGACAGGCAGAGGAATTCACCCCTCCACTTT. Amino acids: CAIGSDRQRNSPLHF.